The next 27 T cell receptor beta chains were all read from a single sample in a study of cytotoxic CD8 clonotypes in ibrutinib-treated CLL. Only in-frame clones appear in the TCRdb table, and some are missing; sequencing was by immunoSEQ multiplex PCR. This sample has roughly 190,000 clones; around 70% occur once, and the top ten carry around an eighth. This material consisted of PBMCs, taken after 24 months of ibrutinib treatment. Receptor source: a human donor with chronic lymphocytic leukemia.

This chain uses TRBV13 with TRBJ2-5; D possibly matches TRBD1 or TRBD2 (5 bases each). CDR3 length: 14 amino acids. CDR1 PRHDT and CDR2 FYEKMQ come from the germline V gene (reference sequence). Trimming removed 7 bases from V and 5 bases from J, with 17 bases in between. The CDR3 loop is CASTSPRGAETQYF. The DNA for the CDR3 is TGTGCCAGCACCTCTCCTCGGGGCGCGGAGACCCAGTACTTC.

The chain is built from TRBV11-1 and TRBJ1-2, with 10 bases fitting TRBD1. J gave up 5 bases and V 4 bases, and 16 bases lay outside the gene matches. CDR1 is SGHAT, CDR2 FQDESV, per germline (reference sequence). The CDR3 runs 18 residues. CDR3 amino acids: CASSSPRDRGLEWYGYTF. In DNA form, the CDR3 reads TGTGCCAGCAGCTCGCCCCGGGACAGGGGTTTGGAGTGGTATGGCTACACCTTC.

This sequence joins TRBV30 and TRBJ1-1; possibly TRBD1 for D (5 bases). CDR3 length: 16 amino acids. Trimming cost V 0 bases and J 3 bases, with 17 bases left between them. In germline, CDR1 is GTSNPN, CDR2 SVGIG (reference sequence). CDR3 sequence: CAWSVMMGGKDTEAFF. The CDR3 nucleotides read TGTGCCTGGAGTGTAATGATGGGGGGAAAAGACACTGAAGCTTTCTTT.

V is TRBV7-9 and J is TRBJ1-2, with D unresolved. Germline-derived CDR1 and CDR2 are SEHNR and FQNEAQ (reference sequence). The CDR3 totals 16 residues. The V gene lost 5 bases and the J gene lost 3 bases, with 19 bases spanning the gap. The CDR3 here is CASSPEVPRGYYGYTF. The CDR3, as DNA: TGTGCCAGCAGCCCCGAGGTCCCACGGGGATACTATGGCTACACCTTC.

The chain employs TRBV4-2 and TRBJ2-5; perhaps D is TRBD1 or TRBD2 (6 bases each). V was cut by 3 bases and J by 7 bases, with 15 bases left in between. Per the germline V gene, CDR1 is LGHNA and CDR2 is YNFKEQ. The CDR3 loop spans 14 amino acids. This chain's CDR3 is CASSHEGEVGTQYF. CDR3 DNA sequence: TGTGCCAGCAGCCACGAGGGGGAGGTGGGGACCCAGTACTTC.

This clone was picked up one time. The chain uses TRBV6-5 and TRBJ2-2; D is perhaps TRBD2 (6 bases). This CDR3 is 14 amino acids long. CDR1 and CDR2 from the germline V gene are MNHEY and SVGAGI. V shed 0 bases and J shed 6 bases, with 8 bases lying between them. This CDR3 reads CASSYSPGAGELFF. Here the CDR3 DNA reads TGTGCCAGCAGTTACTCCCCGGGGGCCGGGGAGCTGTTTTTT.

The rearrangement joins TRBV29-1 to TRBJ2-1; 8 bases match TRBD2. The junction had 6 bases not matched to a gene; V was cut back by 4 bases and J by 7 bases. CDR3 length: 13 amino acids. Germline V gene data show CDR1 as SQVTM and CDR2 as ANQGSEA. The CDR3 DNA reads as TGCAGCGTTGTGGGACTAGGGGGGAATGAGCAGTTCTTC. Translating gives CSVVGLGGNEQFF.

CDR3 protein: CASSFGFAYEQYF. CDR3 nucleotides: TGTGCCAGCAGTTTTGGGTTCGCCTACGAGCAGTACTTC. This rearrangement joins TRBV27 to TRBJ2-7, with D unclear. The germline V gene encodes CDR1 MNHEY and CDR2 SMNVEV (reference sequence). The ends were cut back, 3 bases at V and 2 bases at J, with 8 bases in the middle. The CDR3 runs 13 residues.

The chain combines TRBV4-3 with TRBJ2-7; TRBD2 matches at 14 bases. The V and J ends lost 3 bases and 3 bases, in that order; junction bases with no gene match: 4. The CDR3 runs 16 residues. Germline V lookup: CDR1 LGHNA, CDR2 YSLEER. CDR3 sequence: CASSQGLAGASYEQYF. In DNA form, the CDR3 reads TGCGCCAGCAGCCAGGGACTAGCGGGAGCGAGCTACGAGCAGTACTTC.

The J gene is TRBJ2-3, the V gene TRBV27, with 14 bases matching TRBD2. V was pared by 5 bases and J by 4 bases, with 8 bases of the junction left unmatched. Germline assignment: CDR1 MNHEY and CDR2 SMNVEV (reference sequence). This CDR3 comprises 17 residues. The CDR3 DNA follows: TGTGCCAGCAGTGGAGGGACTAGCGGGAGATTCCCAGATACGCAGTATTTT. As protein: CASSGGTSGRFPDTQYF.

J is TRBJ1-1 and V is TRBV15; D not certain. V dropped 0 bases and J dropped 0 bases, with 2 bases sitting between them. The CDR3 is 13 amino acids. The germline V gene encodes CDR1 LNHNV and CDR2 YYDKDF (reference sequence). CDR3 coding DNA: TGTGCCACCAGCAGAGATGTGAACACTGAAGCTTTCTTT. The encoded protein is CATSRDVNTEAFF.

The V gene is TRBV9, the J gene TRBJ1-1, with D tentatively TRBD1 (5 bases). The CDR3 is made up of 15 amino acids. Germline CDR1 is SGDLS and CDR2 is YYNGEE. Trimming removed 3 bases at V and 0 bases at J, with 12 bases between. In nucleotides, the CDR3 is TGTGCCAGCAGCGCCCAGGGAGGGATGAACACTGAAGCTTTCTTT. Protein sequence: CASSAQGGMNTEAFF.

The gene calls are TRBV5-4 and TRBJ2-1; D may be TRBD2 (6 bases). V shed 3 bases and J shed 3 bases, with 13 bases lying between them. The CDR3 runs 15 residues. In germline, CDR1 is SGHNT, CDR2 YYREEE (reference sequence). The CDR3 bases are TGTGCCAGCAGCTCAGATCCGGGACTCTACAATGAGCAGTTCTTC. Protein: CASSSDPGLYNEQFF.

The chain couples TRBV9 to TRBJ2-1; no reliable D call. V was shortened by 0 bases and J by 0 bases, with 10 bases between the two germline ends. The CDR3 consists of 16 residues. Per the germline V gene, CDR1 is SGDLS and CDR2 is YYNGEE. The CDR3 region has the DNA TGTGCCAGCAGCGTAGTCGGAACGTTCTCCTACAATGAGCAGTTCTTC. Amino acid sequence: CASSVVGTFSYNEQFF.

J is TRBJ1-5 and V is TRBV4-1, with D perhaps TRBD1 (5 bases). The CDR3 runs to 20 residues. Between the trimmed V and J ends, which lost 4 bases and 2 bases, there was a span of 27 bases. The V gene's germline CDR1 is MGHRA and CDR2 YSYEKL. The CDR3 coding sequence is TGCGCCAGCAGCCGGACCCCCTGGGACGGAGGATCAAGGGGCAATCAGCCCCAGCATTTT. It encodes CASSRTPWDGGSRGNQPQHF.

The V call is TRBV9, the J call TRBJ1-2; the D is unclear. CDR3 length equals 14 residues. Germline CDR1 SGDLS, CDR2 YYNGEE. V was shortened by 0 bases and J by 0 bases, with 6 bases between the two germline ends. This CDR3 reads CASSVVASNYGYTF. CDR3 nucleotide sequence: TGTGCCAGCAGCGTAGTGGCCTCTAACTATGGCTACACCTTC. The variable domain in full, completed from reference TRBV9 and TRBJ1-2, reads DSGVTQTPKHLITATGQRVTLRCSPRSGDLSVYWYQQSLDQGLQFLIQYYNGEERAKGNILERFSAQQFPDLHSELNLSSLELGDSALYFCASSVVASNYGYTFGSGTRLTVV.

This clone was recorded only once. J is TRBJ2-3 and V is TRBV4-3, with D hard to call. The CDR3 is made up of 16 amino acids. Trimming removed 0 bases from V and 2 bases from J, with 12 bases in between. The germline V gene encodes CDR1 LGHNA and CDR2 YSLEER. The CDR3 region is CASSQDRLGVTDTQYF. For the CDR3, the DNA is TGCGCCAGCAGCCAAGATCGGCTAGGCGTCACAGATACGCAGTATTTT.

V is TRBV18 and J is TRBJ2-7; 11 nucleotides match TRBD1. V shed 3 bases and J 3 bases; nucleotides not matched to a gene: 1. Germline CDR1 and CDR2: KGHSH and LQKENI. This CDR3 has 14 residues. CDR3 sequence (DNA): TGTGCCAGCTCACCCGGGACAGGGGGCTACGAGCAGTACTTC. Translation: CASSPGTGGYEQYF.

The chain joins TRBV30 to TRBJ1-2, with D possibly matching TRBD1 (5 bases). Per germline, CDR1 GTSNPN and CDR2 SVGIG (reference sequence). This CDR3 spans 18 amino acids. Trimming removed 5 bases at V and 4 bases at J, with 29 bases between. In DNA form, the CDR3 reads TGTGCCTGGGCAACCCGCTGGGGCCCCCTACTATCCGGCTATGGCTACACCTTC. Amino acid sequence: CAWATRWGPLLSGYGYTF.

This clone has more than one count but fewer than ten. V and J are TRBV30 and TRBJ1-2; D uncertain. The CDR3 length is 13 residues. Between the trimmed V and J ends, which lost 3 bases and 1 base, there was a span of 9 bases. The germline gives CDR1 GTSNPN, CDR2 SVGIG (reference sequence). The CDR3 reads CAWSEHYNYGYTF. DNA of the CDR3: TGTGCCTGGAGCGAACACTATAACTATGGCTACACCTTC.

The rearrangement links TRBV5-4 to TRBJ1-3; D not certain. The CDR3 sequence is 15 residues long. The V end was cut by 4 bases, the J end by 4 bases, with 15 bases between. Per the germline V gene, CDR1 is SGHNT and CDR2 is YYREEE (reference sequence). The DNA of the CDR3 is TGTGCCAGCAGCCCCGGACGCTCCTTCGGAAACACCATATATTTT. This translates into CASSPGRSFGNTIYF.

The gene calls are TRBV5-1 and TRBJ2-5; 8 nucleotides align to TRBD1. V was pared by 4 bases and J by 4 bases, with 6 bases of the junction left unmatched. Germline CDR1 and CDR2: SGHRS and YFSETQ. The length of the CDR3 is 14 residues. The CDR3 protein is CASSLGQGRETQYF. CDR3 nucleotide sequence: TGCGCCAGCAGCCTAGGACAGGGTCGAGAGACCCAGTACTTC. Full variable domain (missing parts from reference TRBV5-1 and TRBJ2-5): KAGVTQTPRYLIKTRGQQVTLSCSPISGHRSVSWYQQTPGQGLQFLFEYFSETQRNKGNFPGRFSGRQFSNSRSEMNVSTLELGDSALYLCASSLGQGRETQYFGPGTRLLVL.

V and J are TRBV4-2 and TRBJ1-4; a possible D gene is TRBD1 (5 bases). V lost 0 bases, J lost 5 bases, and 19 bases lay in between. Germline assignment: CDR1 LGHNA and CDR2 YNFKEQ. The CDR3 loop spans 18 amino acids. The CDR3: CASSQDPQGGAANEKLFF. In DNA, the CDR3 is TGTGCCAGCAGCCAAGACCCCCAGGGTGGAGCGGCGAATGAAAAACTGTTTTTT.

This chain connects TRBV5-4 to TRBJ2-3; no clear D. The CDR3 runs 14 residues. The V and J ends lost 5 bases and 2 bases respectively, with 12 bases between them. Germline-derived CDR1 and CDR2 are SGHNT and YYREEE (reference sequence). CDR3 sequence reads: CASSPPGLTDTQYF. CDR3 nucleotides: TGTGCCAGCAGTCCTCCCGGGCTCACAGATACGCAGTATTTT.

This clone has only one observation. The chain couples TRBV6-1 to TRBJ1-4; D gene unclear. V lost 2 bases to trimming and J lost 11 bases, with 12 bases between them. Germline V gene data show CDR1 as MNHNS and CDR2 as SASEGT. The CDR3 is 13 residues long. CDR3 in DNA: TGTGCCAGCAGTGAAAGGGAGGGTAGGAAACTGTTTTTT. Protein product: CASSEREGRKLFF.

This chain joins TRBV28 and TRBJ2-4; tentatively, D is TRBD1 (6 bases). Germline V CDR1 and CDR2: MDHEN, SYDVKM. V was cut by 4 bases and J by 0 bases, with 16 bases left in between. The length of the CDR3 is 17 residues. The CDR3 loop reads CASSSVDQGIAKNIQYF. CDR3 in DNA: TGTGCCAGCAGTTCCGTTGACCAGGGGATAGCCAAAAACATTCAGTACTTC.

The chain has TRBV18 and TRBJ2-7; D gene unclear. V dropped 5 bases and J dropped 3 bases, with 14 bases sitting between them. Germline values: CDR1 KGHSH, CDR2 LQKENI. The CDR3 extends over 14 amino acids. Written as DNA, the CDR3 is TGTGCCAGCTCAAATGCCGGCACTAACTACGAGCAGTACTTC. This codes for CASSNAGTNYEQYF.